Below, 13 T cell receptor beta chains from the same sample are listed, as sequenced in a study of shared clonotypes between healthy human individuals. The repertoire was sequenced with immunoSEQ multiplex PCR; TCRdb's copy has only in-frame clones and lacks some. The sample holds roughly 2 million clones, roughly 94% seen once. The sample comprised naive CD4+ T cells sorted from blood. Subset specified: CD45RA+ positively selected. Receptors were obtained from a man aged 18 to 30 in good health.

J is TRBJ1-4 and V is TRBV2; 9 bases line up with TRBD1. J lost 5 bases, V lost 6 bases, and 4 bases had no gene match. Per the germline V gene, CDR1 is SNHLY and CDR2 is FYNNEI. This CDR3 is 14 amino acids long. The CDR3 sequence is CASRGTGKNEKLFF. The CDR3 nucleotides read TGTGCCAGCAGAGGGACAGGGAAGAATGAAAAACTGTTTTTT. The whole variable domain, remainder taken from reference TRBV2 and TRBJ1-4, is EPEVTQTPSHQVTQMGQEVILRCVPISNHLYFYWYRQILGQKVEFLVSFYNNEISEKSEIFDDQFSVERPDGSNFTLKIRSTKLEDSAMYFCASRGTGKNEKLFFGSGTQLSVL.

At least ten counts were recorded for this clone. Other DNA sequences in the sample encode the same CDR3. V gene TRBV10-3 combines with J gene TRBJ1-2, with D possibly TRBD1 on 6 matching bases. The V and J ends lost 2 bases and 6 bases respectively, with 7 bases between them. CDR3 length: 12 amino acids. The germline V gene has CDR1 ENHRY and CDR2 SYGVKD. CDR3 in amino acids: CAISETGHGYTF. As DNA, the CDR3 is TGTGCCATCAGTGAGACAGGGCATGGCTACACCTTC.

V usage is TRBV7-9 and J usage is TRBJ1-4, with 7 positions matching TRBD1. V lost 1 base, J lost 7 bases, and 6 bases stayed unmatched. The CDR3 runs to 15 residues. Germline CDR1 is SEHNR and CDR2 is FQNEAQ (reference sequence). In DNA, the CDR3 is TGTGCCAGCAGCTTAGGACAGGGAGAAGGTGAAAAACTGTTTTTT. Its translation: CASSLGQGEGEKLFF.

V and J are TRBV7-2 and TRBJ1-1; tentatively, D is TRBD1 (5 bases). This CDR3 comprises 15 residues. The V gene's germline CDR1 is SGHTA and CDR2 FQGNSA. V gave up 4 bases and J gave up 4 bases, with 16 bases separating them. The DNA for the CDR3 is TGTGCCAGCAGCTCTCCGGGGGGACGGGGCACTGAAGCTTTCTTT. Encoded protein: CASSSPGGRGTEAFF.

The chain uses TRBV28 and TRBJ1-2; possibly TRBD1 for D (5 bases). Trimming shortened V by 2 bases and J by 0 bases, and 16 bases separated the two germline ends. Germline V gives CDR1 MDHEN, CDR2 SYDVKM. The CDR3 length is 17 residues. CDR3 DNA: TGTGCCAGCAGTTTAATGGGGGGTCTGGGAGCTAACTATGGCTACACCTTC. This sequence encodes CASSLMGGLGANYGYTF.

V gene TRBV27 combines with J gene TRBJ1-3, with a weak D call TRBD1 (6 bases). V lost 6 bases and J 3 bases, leaving 12 bases between the germline ends. The CDR3 consists of 14 residues. Germline lookup yields CDR1 MNHEY and CDR2 SMNVEV (reference sequence). Here the CDR3 reads CASREQGSGNTIYF. The CDR3 coding sequence is TGTGCCAGCAGGGAACAGGGCAGTGGAAACACCATATATTTT.

The rearrangement links TRBV9 to TRBJ2-3; 9 positions match TRBD2. V lost 1 base and J lost 4; bases outside the gene matches: 7. Germline CDR1 reads SGDLS; CDR2 reads YYNGEE. The CDR3 totals 16 residues. The CDR3 bases are TGTGCCAGCAGCGTATTGACTAGCGGAGGATCAGATACGCAGTATTTT. Its protein product is CASSVLTSGGSDTQYF.

This rearrangement joins TRBV7-2 to TRBJ2-7; D possibly corresponds to TRBD2 (6 bases). Trimming took off 6 bases at V and 3 bases at J, with 18 bases between the two ends. CDR3 length: 15 amino acids. The germline V gene encodes CDR1 SGHTA and CDR2 FQGNSA. DNA of the CDR3: TGTGCCAGCAGTGAACTTCGGACTACAATCTACGAGCAGTACTTC. Translated: CASSELRTTIYEQYF.

This clone was seen a few times. The chain joins TRBV27 to TRBJ1-6; tentative D call: TRBD1 (5 bases). V was pared by 7 bases and J by 9 bases, with 16 bases between. The CDR3 consists of 14 residues. The germline CDR1 and CDR2 sequences are MNHEY and SMNVEV (reference sequence). The CDR3 DNA reads TGTGCCAGCAATTGGGGCAGGGAGAGTTCACCCCTCCACTTT. This gives the protein CASNWGRESSPLHF.

This chain connects TRBV2 to TRBJ2-5, with 7 bases fitting TRBD2. With V trimmed by 2 bases and J by 0 bases, 3 bases remained unmatched. CDR1 SNHLY and CDR2 FYNNEI come from the germline V gene. The CDR3 runs to 15 residues. For the CDR3, the DNA is TGTGCCAGCAGTGAACAGGGAGGGTACCAAGAGACCCAGTACTTC. As protein: CASSEQGGYQETQYF.

The V call is TRBV28, the J call TRBJ1-3; perhaps TRBD1 as D (6 bases). Looked up from germline, CDR1 is MDHEN and CDR2 is SYDVKM. V lost 7 bases to trimming and J lost 4 bases, with 20 bases between them. The CDR3 covers 16 residues. The CDR3: CASTGQRDMSGNTIYF. The CDR3 nucleotides are TGTGCCAGCACAGGACAACGGGACATGTCCGGAAACACCATATATTTT.

The chain joins TRBV5-5 to TRBJ2-7; D gene uncertain. V shed 3 bases and J shed 6 bases, with 7 bases lying between them. The germline V gene has CDR1 SGHKS and CDR2 YYEKEE (reference sequence). The CDR3 is made up of 11 amino acids. The DNA for the CDR3 is TGTGCCAGCAGCTCTCGGTCCGAGCAGTACTTC. Translation: CASSSRSEQYF.

CDR3 nucleotides: TGTGCCAGCAGCCAAGGCGGGGGCCCCCAGGATGAGCAGTTCTTC. This encodes CASSQGGGPQDEQFF. This chain uses TRBV4-2 with TRBJ2-1, with D maybe TRBD2 (7 bases). Trimming stripped 1 base from V and 8 bases from J, with 15 bases between. Germline CDR1 reads LGHNA; CDR2 reads YNFKEQ. The CDR3 has 15 amino acids.